These T cell receptor beta chains were read from a single sample in a study of T cells in Graves' hyperthyroidism and ophthalmopathy. TCRdb called the multiplex PCR reads again in MiXCR, with one record for every CDR3 protein. The sample includes roughly 300,000 distinct CDR3 sequences, roughly 20% of them seen just once. The sequenced sample was blood. These receptors originate from a woman in her forties or fifties with Graves' hyperthyroidism. CDR3s include the opening cysteine and the closing phenylalanine or tryptophan. D genes are given only for firm matches. Clone size is stated in some rows and not others, as once, few, many or a class when expanded.

size: many; D: .; J: TRBJ2-1; V: TRBV11-2; DNA: TGTGCCAGCAGCCCGCCCACTAGTAGCGATGAGCAGTTCTTC; CDR3: CASSPPTSSDEQFF
size: .; D: TRBD2; J: TRBJ2-1; V: TRBV7-9; DNA: TGTGCCAGCAGCACCCTTAGCGGGGGGGCCCGGCATGAGCAGTTCTTC; CDR3: CASSTLSGGARHEQFF
size: .; D: .; J: TRBJ1-4; V: TRBV20-1; DNA: TGCAGTGCTAGTTGGGGGACTGAAAAACTGTTTTTT; CDR3: CSASWGTEKLFF
size: .; D: TRBD1; J: TRBJ2-5; V: TRBV19; DNA: TGTGCCAGTAGTACCCGGGACAGGGTGTACGAGACCCAGTACTTC; CDR3: CASSTRDRVYETQYF
size: many; D: TRBD2; J: TRBJ2-7; V: TRBV2; DNA: TGTGCCAGCAGTTCGGCGGGAGGGCCCTACGAGCAGTACTTC; CDR3: CASSSAGGPYEQYF
size: .; D: TRBD1; J: TRBJ1-2; V: TRBV12-3/TRBV12-4; DNA: TGCGCCGCGGGACAGGTGCCCTATGGCTACACCTTC; CDR3: CAAGQVPYGYTF
size: many; D: .; J: TRBJ2-2; V: TRBV3-1; DNA: TGTGCCAGCAGCCAAGATGCAGGGACCACCGGGGAGCTGTTTTTT; CDR3: CASSQDAGTTGELFF
size: .; D: .; J: TRBJ2-3; V: TRBV20-1; DNA: TGCAGTGCTAGAGACGGCCGCACAGATACGCAGTATTTT; CDR3: CSARDGRTDTQYF
size: .; D: TRBD1; J: TRBJ2-7; V: TRBV7-9; DNA: TGTGCCAGCAGCTTAGCGCTAGGACAGGGGGCCTACGAGCAGTACTTC; CDR3: CASSLALGQGAYEQYF
size: many; D: .; J: TRBJ1-1; V: TRBV12-3/TRBV12-4; DNA: TGTGCCAGCAGCACGGGAGTGAACACTGAAGCTTTCTTT; CDR3: CASSTGVNTEAFF
size: few; D: TRBD2; J: TRBJ2-5; V: TRBV19; DNA: TGTGCCAGTAGTATAGATCTTGGGCGGGAGAGAACCCAGTACTTC; CDR3: CASSIDLGRERTQYF
size: few; D: .; J: TRBJ2-6; V: TRBV12-3/TRBV12-4; DNA: TGTGCCAGCAGTACCCTTACTGGGGCCAACGTCCTGACTTTC; CDR3: CASSTLTGANVLTF
size: many; D: .; J: TRBJ2-5; V: TRBV11-2; DNA: TGTGCCAGCAGCTTCGGGCGGGCCTTGTACCAAGAGACCCAGTACTTC; CDR3: CASSFGRALYQETQYF
size: few; D: .; J: TRBJ1-1; V: TRBV6-1; DNA: TGTGCCAGCAGTGACAGGAAGGACACTGAAGCTTTCTTT; CDR3: CASSDRKDTEAFF
size: few; D: .; J: TRBJ1-5; V: TRBV10-3; DNA: TGTGCCATCAGTGAACAGATCAATCAGCCCCAGCATTTT; CDR3: CAISEQINQPQHF
size: many; D: .; J: TRBJ1-1; V: TRBV7-2; DNA: TGTGCCAGCAGCTTACGCCAGATCACTGAAGCTTTCTTT; CDR3: CASSLRQITEAFF
size: few; D: TRBD1; J: TRBJ1-6; V: TRBV19; DNA: TGTGCCAGCGGGACAGCCAATTCACCCCTCCACTTT; CDR3: CASGTANSPLHF
size: .; D: .; J: TRBJ1-2; V: TRBV4-1; DNA: TGCGCCAGCAGCCAAGTCAAGATTGGGAACAGCTCCTATGGCTACACCTTC; CDR3: CASSQVKIGNSSYGYTF
size: few; D: TRBD2; J: TRBJ2-1; V: TRBV19; DNA: TGTGCCAGTAAGGGGACTAGCGGGAGTATCAATGAGCAGTTCTTC; CDR3: CASKGTSGSINEQFF
size: .; D: .; J: TRBJ1-5; V: TRBV6-1; DNA: TGTGCCAGCAGTTCGCGGACGATTATGAGCAATCAGCCCCAGCATTTT; CDR3: CASSSRTIMSNQPQHF
size: few; D: .; J: TRBJ1-1; V: TRBV29-1; DNA: TGCAGCGCTCAGGGTCCAGGGTGGACTGAAGCTTTCTTT; CDR3: CSAQGPGWTEAFF
size: .; D: TRBD1; J: TRBJ1-5; V: TRBV7-2; DNA: TGTGCCAGCAGCAAAGGGGACAGGGGGCAGGTTCAGCCCCAGCATTTT; CDR3: CASSKGDRGQVQPQHF
size: .; D: TRBD2; J: TRBJ2-3; V: TRBV11-2; DNA: TGTGCCAGCTTTGGCGGGGGGGCGGGAGATACGCAGTATTTT; CDR3: CASFGGGAGDTQYF
size: few; D: TRBD1; J: TRBJ1-1; V: TRBV10-2; DNA: TGCGCCAGCAGTGAACAGGGGGCCACTGAAGCTTTCTTT; CDR3: CASSEQGATEAFF
size: many; D: .; J: TRBJ2-7; V: TRBV28; DNA: TGTGCCACCCACCGTAGTACGGATTACGAGCAGTACTTC; CDR3: CATHRSTDYEQYF
size: many; D: .; J: TRBJ2-7; V: TRBV7-2; DNA: TGTGCCAGCTCTTACGGAGTCGGCGGGATCGAGCAGTACTTC; CDR3: CASSYGVGGIEQYF
size: .; D: .; J: TRBJ2-7; V: TRBV10-1; DNA: TGCGCCAGCAGTGACGGCAGTGGGAGCGAGCAGTACTTC; CDR3: CASSDGSGSEQYF
size: .; D: TRBD1; J: TRBJ1-6; V: TRBV11-2; DNA: TGTGCCAGCAGCTGGCAGGGGGCCTATAATTCACCCCTCCACTTT; CDR3: CASSWQGAYNSPLHF
size: few; D: .; J: TRBJ1-2; V: TRBV29-1; DNA: TGCAGCGTTGCCCTTTTTGACAGAGCTCACTATGGCTACACCTTC; CDR3: CSVALFDRAHYGYTF
size: few; D: .; J: TRBJ1-1; V: TRBV2; DNA: TGTGCCAGCAGTGAAGCGCCCCCTGGGCGAGGGGAAGCTTTCTTT; CDR3: CASSEAPPGRGEAFF
size: few; D: .; J: TRBJ1-2; V: TRBV6-1; DNA: TGTGCCAGCAGTATAAGGCCGGGGCTCCCATACGGCTACACCTTC; CDR3: CASSIRPGLPYGYTF
size: few; D: .; J: TRBJ1-6; V: TRBV6-1; DNA: TGTGCCAGCGGTACGGATTCGGGGCCACCCCTCCACTTT; CDR3: CASGTDSGPPLHF
size: .; D: .; J: TRBJ1-5; V: TRBV11-3; DNA: TGTGCCAGCAGCTTAGGGGAGGAGGGCGGATTCGACAATCAGCCCCAGCATTTT; CDR3: CASSLGEEGGFDNQPQHF
size: many; D: .; J: TRBJ1-6; V: TRBV6-1; DNA: TGTGCCAGCACAAAGGGAGTAAGGGATTCACCCCTCCACTTT; CDR3: CASTKGVRDSPLHF
size: .; D: .; J: TRBJ1-2; V: TRBV4-1; DNA: TGCGCCAGCAGCCGAGGTCAGAACCAGTGGGAAGGCTACACCTTC; CDR3: CASSRGQNQWEGYTF
size: .; D: TRBD2; J: TRBJ2-3; V: TRBV11-2; DNA: TGTGCCAGCAGCTTGAGTAGCGGGATCAGAGCAGATACGCAGTATTTT; CDR3: CASSLSSGIRADTQYF
size: few; D: TRBD2; J: TRBJ2-7; V: TRBV5-1; DNA: TGCGCCAGCAGCCCCCAAGTCGGGGGGATTTCCTACGAGCAGTACTTC; CDR3: CASSPQVGGISYEQYF
size: few; D: .; J: TRBJ1-1; V: TRBV12-3/TRBV12-4; DNA: TGTGCCAGCAGTTTCGAGGATACTGAAGCTTTCTTT; CDR3: CASSFEDTEAFF
size: many; D: .; J: TRBJ1-1; V: TRBV11-1; DNA: TGTGCCAGCAGCAGATCACGTGAAGCTTTCTTT; CDR3: CASSRSREAFF
size: .; D: .; J: TRBJ2-1; V: TRBV6-1; DNA: TGTGCCGGCAGCCAAGAACTGGACTACGAGCAGTTCTTC; CDR3: CAGSQELDYEQFF
size: .; D: .; J: TRBJ1-5; V: TRBV5-5; DNA: TGTGCCAGCAGCTTGGCCGGGGCCCTGGGTCAGCCCCAGCATTTT; CDR3: CASSLAGALGQPQHF
size: many; D: TRBD2; J: TRBJ2-3; V: TRBV12-3/TRBV12-4; DNA: TGTGCCAGCAGCCCTTCCCTAGCGGGGGGCACAGATACGCAGTATTTT; CDR3: CASSPSLAGGTDTQYF
size: .; D: .; J: TRBJ2-3; V: TRBV9; DNA: TGTGCCAGTTCGCCATGGGGGGCCACAGATACGCAGTATTTT; CDR3: CASSPWGATDTQYF
size: many; D: TRBD2; J: TRBJ2-2; V: TRBV6-1; DNA: TGTGCCAGCAGTGAAGCGGGGCTAGCGGGGGGATTGAACACCGGGGAGCTGTTTTTT; CDR3: CASSEAGLAGGLNTGELFF
size: few; D: TRBD2; J: TRBJ2-5; V: TRBV6-1; DNA: TGTGCCAGCAGTACCCGGGACTACCAGAGGGAGACCCAGTACTTC; CDR3: CASSTRDYQRETQYF